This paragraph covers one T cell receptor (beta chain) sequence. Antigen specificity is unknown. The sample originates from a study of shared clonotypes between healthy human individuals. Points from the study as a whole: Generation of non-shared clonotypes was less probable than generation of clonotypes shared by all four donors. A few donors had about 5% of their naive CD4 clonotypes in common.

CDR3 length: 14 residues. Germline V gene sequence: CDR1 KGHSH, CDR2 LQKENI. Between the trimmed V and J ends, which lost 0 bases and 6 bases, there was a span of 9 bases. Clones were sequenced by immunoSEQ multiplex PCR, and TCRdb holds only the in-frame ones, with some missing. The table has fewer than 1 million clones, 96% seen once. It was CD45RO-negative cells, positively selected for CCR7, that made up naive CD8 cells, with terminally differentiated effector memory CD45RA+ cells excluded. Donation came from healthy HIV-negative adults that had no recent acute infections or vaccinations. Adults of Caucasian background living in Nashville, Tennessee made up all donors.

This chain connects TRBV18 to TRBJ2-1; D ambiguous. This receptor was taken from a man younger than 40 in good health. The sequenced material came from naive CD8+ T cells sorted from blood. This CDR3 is CASSPPTARNEQFF. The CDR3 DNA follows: TGTGCCAGCTCACCACCCACTGCGCGCAATGAGCAGTTCTTC.